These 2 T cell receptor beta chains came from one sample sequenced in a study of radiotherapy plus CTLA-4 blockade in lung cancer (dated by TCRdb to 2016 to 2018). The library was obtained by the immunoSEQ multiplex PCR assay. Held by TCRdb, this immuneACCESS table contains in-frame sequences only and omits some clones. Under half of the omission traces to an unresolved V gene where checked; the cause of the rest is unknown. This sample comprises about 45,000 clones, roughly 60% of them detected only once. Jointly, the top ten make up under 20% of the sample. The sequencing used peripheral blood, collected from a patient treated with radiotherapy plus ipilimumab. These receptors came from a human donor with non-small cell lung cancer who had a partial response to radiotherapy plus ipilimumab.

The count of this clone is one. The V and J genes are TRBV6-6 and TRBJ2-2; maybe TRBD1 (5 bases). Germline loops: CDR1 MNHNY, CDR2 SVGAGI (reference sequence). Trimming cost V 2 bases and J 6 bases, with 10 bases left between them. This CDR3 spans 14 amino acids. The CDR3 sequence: CASSYRGTAGELFF. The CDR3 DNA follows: TGTGCCAGCAGTTACAGGGGAACAGCCGGGGAGCTGTTTTTT.

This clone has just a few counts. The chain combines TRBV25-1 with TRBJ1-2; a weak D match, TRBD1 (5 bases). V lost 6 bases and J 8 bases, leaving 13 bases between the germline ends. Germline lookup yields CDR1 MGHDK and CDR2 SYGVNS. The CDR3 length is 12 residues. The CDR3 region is CASSPRTTGYTF. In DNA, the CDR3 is TGTGCCAGCAGCCCTAGGACAACCGGCTACACCTTC.